Below, 18 T cell receptor beta chains from the same sample are listed, as sequenced in a study of naive and memory T cell subsets. TCR cDNA received a 3' ligated oligonucleotide that carried a UMI. Ligated cDNA underwent four rounds of PCR with nested alpha and beta constant region primers and SP2. TCRdb reprocessed the 5' RACE reads via MiXCR and lists one record per CDR3 protein. Of 55,000 to 70,000 distinct CDR3 sequences detected, around 7.7% appear once; the ten largest clones hold almost 10%. All receptors derive from a male donor in good health.

The chain has TRBV12-3 or TRBV12-4 and TRBJ2-3, with D possibly being TRBD1 (5 bases). Trimming removed 2 bases at V and 6 bases at J, with 12 bases between. The CDR3 is made up of 14 amino acids. The CDR3: CASSLRQGMDTQYF. The CDR3 DNA reads TGTGCCAGCAGTTTACGGCAGGGTATGGATACGCAGTATTTT.

This clonotype has at least ten counts. This rearrangement joins TRBV20-1 to TRBJ1-1, with 9 bases identical to TRBD1. Unmatched junction bases numbered 12, after V lost 1 base and J lost 3 bases. The CDR3 loop spans 17 amino acids. Germline V lookup: CDR1 DFQATT, CDR2 SNEGSKA (reference sequence). CDR3 protein: CSARADLGQGWDTEAFF. The CDR3 nucleotides read TGCAGTGCTAGAGCCGACCTGGGACAGGGTTGGGACACTGAAGCTTTCTTT.

This clonotype was recorded at least ten times. This rearrangement joins TRBV19 to TRBJ1-3; D gene uncertain. The V end was cut by 4 bases, the J end by 2 bases, with 9 bases between. The germline V gene encodes CDR1 LNHDA and CDR2 SQIVND (reference sequence). The CDR3 runs to 14 residues. The CDR3 coding sequence is TGTGCCAGTAGTAACTACCAGACTGGAAACACCATATATTTT. Protein product: CASSNYQTGNTIYF.

This chain connects TRBV28 to TRBJ2-1, with D possibly TRBD1 on 5 matching bases. This CDR3 has 14 amino acids. Trimming took 7 bases from V and 5 from J, leaving 15 bases between them. Germline CDR1 is MDHEN and CDR2 is SYDVKM. CDR3 region: CASIQGLLDNEQFF. The CDR3 coding sequence is TGTGCCAGCATTCAGGGCCTCCTTGACAATGAGCAGTTCTTC.

The chain joins TRBV20-1 to TRBJ2-6; D remains unclear. Trimming took 6 bases from V and 1 from J, leaving 10 bases between them. The CDR3 totals 14 residues. The V gene's germline CDR1 is DFQATT and CDR2 SNEGSKA (reference sequence). This CDR3 is CSAVKRSGANVLTF. The DNA for the CDR3 is TGCAGTGCGGTGAAGAGGTCTGGGGCCAACGTCCTGACTTTC.

The CDR3 nucleotides are TGCGCCAGCAGACTAGCGGGGGGGCCCACCATCGGCACAGATACGCAGTATTTT. Translation: CASRLAGGPTIGTDTQYF. The rearrangement joins TRBV5-1 to TRBJ2-3, with 13 bases aligning to TRBD2. The CDR3 length is 18 residues. V gave up 5 bases and J gave up 1 base; unmatched junction bases: 10. Germline V gene lookup returns CDR1 SGHRS and CDR2 YFSETQ.

On this clonotype: Possible read error: a much larger clone is one base away. The rearrangement links TRBV5-1 to TRBJ2-5; a possible D gene is TRBD2 (6 bases). Germline V CDR1 and CDR2: SGHRS, YFSETQ. The CDR3 has 16 amino acids. CDR3 nucleotide sequence: TGCGCCAGCAGCCCGGGACTCCCTCGGGTTCAAGAGTCCCAGTACTTC. Its translation is CASSPGLPRVQESQYF.

This clonotype appeared many times. The chain couples TRBV29-1 to TRBJ2-7; TRBD2 matches 9 bases. V was pared by 2 bases and J by 0 bases, with 5 bases of the junction left unmatched. The CDR3 contains 15 residues. Germline CDR1 is SQVTM and CDR2 is ANQGSEA. CDR3 sequence reads: CSVEWLAGTSYEQYF. In nucleotides, the CDR3 is TGCAGCGTTGAATGGCTAGCGGGGACCTCCTACGAGCAGTACTTC.

The V gene is TRBV11-2, the J gene TRBJ1-1; D is unclear. CDR1 and CDR2 (germline): SGHAT, FQNNGV. V was shortened by 1 base and J by 1 base, with 7 bases between the two germline ends. This CDR3 has 14 amino acids. The CDR3 region is CASSLVVQNTEAFF. In DNA, the CDR3 is TGTGCCAGCAGCTTAGTGGTCCAGAACACTGAAGCTTTCTTT.

The chain uses TRBV27 and TRBJ2-7; the D gene is possibly TRBD2 (5 bases). V was clipped by 5 bases and J by 3 bases, with 14 bases between them. The CDR3 is 14 amino acids. Germline V CDR1 and CDR2: MNHEY, SMNVEV (reference sequence). The CDR3 here is CASSPRLYGYEQYF. The CDR3 DNA reads as TGTGCCAGCAGTCCACGACTATATGGCTACGAGCAGTACTTC.

Here the CDR3 reads CSVELKPYEQYF. Here the CDR3 DNA reads TGCAGCGTTGAGTTAAAGCCCTACGAGCAGTACTTC. The chain is built from TRBV29-1 and TRBJ2-7; D remains unclear. There are 12 residues in the CDR3. The V end lost 3 bases, the J end lost 2 bases, and 8 bases lay between the germline ends. Germline-derived CDR1 and CDR2 are SQVTM and ANQGSEA.

A remark on this clonotype: The junction differs from germline at one of its ends, possibly a read error. The rearrangement links TRBV12-3 or TRBV12-4 to TRBJ2-5; D possibly corresponds to TRBD1 (5 bases). The CDR3 loop spans 16 amino acids. CDR3 DNA: TGTGCCAGCAGTCCACAGGACCGCGCCATCCAAGATACCCAGTACTTC. Translated, it gives CASSPQDRAIQDTQYF.

Ten or more counts support this clonotype. The rearrangement joins TRBV12-3 or TRBV12-4 to TRBJ1-1, with D possibly being TRBD1 (5 bases). The V end lost 5 bases, the J end lost 2 bases, and 15 bases lay between the germline ends. The CDR3 contains 15 residues. CDR3: CASSPPGRVNTEAFF. The CDR3 region has the DNA TGTGCCAGCAGTCCACCCGGCAGGGTCAACACTGAAGCTTTCTTT.

In its sample, this clonotype was seen a few times. The chain has TRBV6-5 and TRBJ2-7; D could derive from TRBD1 or TRBD2 (5 bases each). V was cut by 6 bases and J by 2 bases, with 11 bases left in between. The CDR3 contains 13 residues. The V gene's germline CDR1 is MNHEY and CDR2 SVGAGI. The CDR3 region has the DNA TGTGCCAGCAGAAGAGGGGATGCCTACGAGCAGTACTTC. It yields the protein CASRRGDAYEQYF.

The sample holds a few counts of this clonotype. The genes are TRBV27 and TRBJ2-1; D remains unclear. Germline V gives CDR1 MNHEY, CDR2 SMNVEV (reference sequence). Trimming took off 6 bases at V and 10 bases at J, with 16 bases between the two ends. The CDR3 is 13 amino acids. The CDR3 protein is CASSLGLGIEQFF. CDR3 DNA: TGTGCCAGCAGCCTTGGCCTGGGTATCGAGCAGTTCTTC.

With regard to this clonotype: A much larger clone differs from this one at a single base, so this may be a read error. The V gene is TRBV6-6, the J gene TRBJ2-2; 9 bases are a match to TRBD1. The CDR3 length is 14 residues. CDR1 is MNHNY, CDR2 SVGAGI, per germline (reference sequence). CDR3 sequence (DNA): TGTGCCACCCGGGGACAGGGCCCCTCCGGGGAGCAGTTTTTT. Its protein product is CATRGQGPSGEQFF.

This clonotype showed up just a few times. The chain links TRBV19 to TRBJ2-1; 8 positions agree with TRBD1. This CDR3 has 16 amino acids. Germline V gene sequence: CDR1 LNHDA, CDR2 SQIVND (reference sequence). V lost 5 bases and J lost 7; bases outside the gene matches: 13. CDR3: CASSLMTGALTNEQFF. The CDR3 DNA follows: TGTGCCAGTAGTCTAATGACAGGGGCCTTGACGAATGAGCAGTTCTTC. Variable domain in full (rest from reference TRBV19 and TRBJ2-1): DGGITQSPKYLFRKEGQNVTLSCEQNLNHDAMYWYRQDPGQGLRLIYYSQIVNDFQKGDIAEGYSVSREKKESFPLTVTSAQKNPTAFYLCASSLMTGALTNEQFFGPGTRLTVL.

In its sample, this clonotype was seen a few times. J is TRBJ1-2 and V is TRBV7-9; TRBD1 is a possible D gene (5 bases). CDR3 length equals 17 residues. Germline lookup yields CDR1 SEHNR and CDR2 FQNEAQ (reference sequence). The V and J ends lost 2 bases and 0 bases respectively, with 16 bases between them. CDR3 in DNA: TGTGCCAGCAGCTTACGTAGGCCCAGACAGCCTAACTATGGCTACACCTTC. Its protein is CASSLRRPRQPNYGYTF.